Listed here are 20 T cell receptor beta chains from one sample, sequenced in a study of T cell repertoires in aging, cancer and after chemotherapy. A mixed TRB-A/B primer pool amplified rearranged TRB by multiplex touch-down PCR. Each CDR3 protein gets one entry after TCRdb re-called the multiplex PCR reads with MiXCR. The sample has thousands of distinct CDR3 sequences; roughly a third are singletons. Peripheral blood genomic DNA, not sorted cells or RNA, was the template. The sequencing sample was made of blood. Receptors were obtained from a human donor with a solid tumor.

This clonotype was counted only a few times. The chain joins TRBV7-9 to TRBJ1-2; D ambiguous. Trimming took 5 bases from V and 10 from J, leaving 14 bases between them. CDR1 SEHNR and CDR2 FQNEAQ come from the germline V gene (reference sequence). This CDR3 comprises 12 residues. The DNA of the CDR3 is TGTGCCAGCAGCACGAATGGGGAGACCTACACCTTC. This encodes CASSTNGETYTF.

This clonotype was seen a few times. The genes are TRBV12-3 or TRBV12-4 and TRBJ1-2; TRBD1 aligns across 8 bases. The J segment lost 0 bases and the V segment lost 6 bases, leaving 12 bases of the junction unmatched. The CDR3 extends over 17 amino acids. The CDR3 loop reads CASRARTGTTSNYGYTF. CDR3 DNA: TGTGCCAGCAGAGCCCGGACAGGGACGACTTCTAACTATGGCTACACCTTC.

The chain couples TRBV4-3 to TRBJ1-6, with D perhaps matching TRBD1 (6 bases). CDR3 length: 15 amino acids. Per the germline V gene, CDR1 is LGHNA and CDR2 is YSLEER. V was clipped by 1 base and J by 5 bases, with 9 bases between them. CDR3 region: CASSQVDRNNSPLHF. As DNA, the CDR3 is TGCGCCAGCAGCCAAGTCGACAGGAATAATTCACCCCTCCACTTT.

This chain uses TRBV10-3 with TRBJ2-5, with 7 bases aligning to TRBD1. The CDR3 has 13 amino acids. Germline V gives CDR1 ENHRY, CDR2 SYGVKD. J gave up 2 bases and V 8 bases, and 5 bases lay outside the gene matches. The CDR3 loop is CAISGTEQETQYF. Here the CDR3 DNA reads TGTGCCATCTCCGGGACAGAGCAAGAGACCCAGTACTTC.

The chain has TRBV7-2 and TRBJ1-4; 7 nucleotides align to TRBD1. This CDR3 contains 14 residues. CDR1 is SGHTA and CDR2 is FQGNSA in the germline V gene. The V segment lost 2 bases and the J segment 8 bases; nucleotides outside the gene matches: 5. The CDR3 region is CASSLLQGEEKLFF. Written as DNA, the CDR3 is TGTGCCAGCAGCTTATTGCAGGGGGAGGAAAAACTGTTTTTT.

A word on this clonotype: One end of the junction does not line up with germline, which may come from a read error. J is TRBJ1-6 and V is TRBV10-1; 7 nucleotides match TRBD1. CDR3 size: 16 residues. Germline values: CDR1 WNHNN, CDR2 SYGVQD (reference sequence). The CDR3 sequence is CVSSAGTEGYNSPLHF. The DNA of the CDR3 is TGCGTCAGCAGCGCCGGGACAGAAGGGTATAATTCACCCCTCCACTTT.

On this clonotype: This may stem from a read error, because a much larger clone lies one nucleotide away. This chain connects TRBV6-5 to TRBJ2-3, with 9 bases fitting TRBD1. The CDR3 sequence is 18 residues long. CDR1 and CDR2 from the germline V gene are MNHEY and SVGAGI. The CDR3 reads CASSYSSGTGRSLDTKYF. The CDR3 nucleotides read TGTGCCAGCAGTTACTCGTCAGGGACAGGGAGAAGTTTGGATACGAAGTATTTT.

This clonotype has more than one count but fewer than ten. The rearrangement joins TRBV29-1 to TRBJ2-1; D ambiguous. The CDR3 is made up of 14 amino acids. The V and J ends lost 3 bases and 4 bases respectively, with 13 bases between them. Germline CDR1 and CDR2: SQVTM and ANQGSEA. CDR3 DNA sequence: TGCAGCGTTGATGGGTTACAGAGTTACAATGAGCAGTTCTTC. It codes for CSVDGLQSYNEQFF.

As regards this clonotype: The junction departs from germline at one end; a sequencing error may be responsible. CDR3 sequence reads: CASSHKPGQVNTEAFF. CDR3 sequence (DNA): TGTGCAAGCAGTCATAAACCAGGACAGGTGAACACTGAAGCTTTCTTT. The chain joins TRBV6-5 to TRBJ1-1, with 7 bases matching TRBD1. Germline CDR1 and CDR2: MNHEY and SVGAGI. The CDR3 runs to 16 residues.

CDR3 protein: CASSLEPYNEQFF. The CDR3 DNA reads as TGTGCCAGCAGTCTAGAGCCCTACAATGAGCAGTTCTTC. The chain combines TRBV27 with TRBJ2-1; D is unresolved. Trimming removed 5 bases at V and 2 bases at J, with 7 bases between. Germline CDR1 reads MNHEY; CDR2 reads SMNVEV (reference sequence). The CDR3 length is 13 residues.

Within the sample, this clonotype is medium-sized. The CDR3 nucleotides are TGTGCCAGCAGCCTGGGACAGGGGCTAGGGCAAGAGACCCAGTACTTC. Its protein is CASSLGQGLGQETQYF. The J gene is TRBJ2-5, the V gene TRBV7-2; 10 bases line up with TRBD1. Germline V lookup: CDR1 SGHTA, CDR2 FQGNSA. The CDR3 has 16 amino acids. Unmatched junction bases numbered 8, after V lost 5 bases and J lost 2 bases.

V and J are TRBV27 and TRBJ1-6, with D uncertain. The CDR3 runs to 15 residues. From germline, CDR1 is MNHEY and CDR2 SMNVEV (reference sequence). Trimming stripped 4 bases from V and 6 bases from J, with 13 bases between. CDR3 sequence: CASSSERRSNSPLHF. The CDR3, as DNA: TGTGCCAGCAGTTCCGAGAGACGGTCTAATTCACCCCTCCACTTT.

The CDR3: CASSYGGVTLDIGNTIYF. The CDR3, as DNA: TGTGCCAGCAGTTACGGTGGGGTGACCCTGGACATTGGAAACACCATATATTTT. The J gene is TRBJ1-3, the V gene TRBV6-5, with a tentative D call TRBD1 (5 bases). CDR3 length: 18 amino acids. V was clipped by 2 bases and J by 3 bases, with 20 bases between them. CDR1 is MNHEY and CDR2 is SVGAGI in the germline V gene.

This clonotype is medium-sized. This sequence joins TRBV7-2 and TRBJ2-5; D not resolved. Germline V gene lookup returns CDR1 SGHTA and CDR2 FQGNSA. The CDR3 spans 14 residues. Trimming cost V 1 base and J 4 bases, with 10 bases left between them. Written as DNA, the CDR3 is TGTGCCAGCAGCTTAGTTCCCACGGGAGAGACCCAGTACTTC. Translated, it gives CASSLVPTGETQYF.

The chain joins TRBV11-3 to TRBJ2-1; TRBD1 agrees at 9 bases. Germline V gene data show CDR1 as SGHNT and CDR2 as YENEEA. The CDR3 has 14 amino acids. The J segment lost 9 bases and the V segment lost 5 bases, leaving 8 bases of the junction unmatched. The CDR3 DNA sequence: TGTGCCAGCAGCCTCCGACAGGGGGTGGGTGAGCAGTTCTTC. Residues: CASSLRQGVGEQFF.

The chain links TRBV7-2 to TRBJ1-2; possibly TRBD1 for D (5 bases). V was shortened by 4 bases and J by 1 base, with 25 bases between the two germline ends. Germline CDR1 is SGHTA and CDR2 is FQGNSA. There are 19 residues in the CDR3. CDR3 coding DNA: TGTGCCAGCAGCTCCCCATTTGTAATGCAGGGCCGTTATAACTATGGCTACACCTTC. This sequence encodes CASSSPFVMQGRYNYGYTF. Supplemented by reference TRBV7-2 and TRBJ1-2, the full variable domain reads GAGVSQSPSNKVTEKGKDVELRCDPISGHTALYWYRQSLGQGLEFLIYFQGNSAPDKSGLPSDRFSAERTGGSVSTLTIQRTQQEDSAVYLCASSSPFVMQGRYNYGYTFGSGTRLTVV.

The V and J genes are TRBV6-2 or TRBV6-3 and TRBJ1-2; 7 positions agree with TRBD1. There are 13 residues in the CDR3. Germline lookup yields CDR1 MNHEY and CDR2 SVGEGT. Trimming took 6 bases from V and 8 from J; bases not matched to a gene: 9. In DNA, the CDR3 is TGTGCCAGCAGGAGACAGGGTAGAGGAGGCTACACCTTC. Translating it yields CASRRQGRGGYTF.

This clonotype showed up just a few times. The chain carries TRBV7-9 and TRBJ2-7, with a tentative D call TRBD1 (6 bases). The CDR3 runs 15 residues. Germline assignment: CDR1 SEHNR and CDR2 FQNEAQ (reference sequence). V was pared by 1 base and J by 1 base, with 11 bases between. The CDR3 is CASSLGMRGSYEQYF. The CDR3 nucleotides are TGTGCCAGCAGCTTAGGGATGAGGGGGTCCTACGAGCAGTACTTC.

The V gene is TRBV12-3 or TRBV12-4, the J gene TRBJ2-1, with a tentative D call TRBD2 (6 bases). Trimming took off 7 bases at V and 5 bases at J, with 18 bases between the two ends. The CDR3 contains 15 residues. The CDR3 is CASTSLTSFHNEQFF. CDR3 bases: TGTGCCAGCACCTCTCTGACTAGTTTCCACAATGAGCAGTTCTTC.

The chain links TRBV18 to TRBJ1-2; D is possibly TRBD1 (6 bases). Deletions cut 5 bases from V and 1 base from J, with 11 bases between. This CDR3 comprises 14 residues. Per the germline V gene, CDR1 is KGHSH and CDR2 is LQKENI. The chain's CDR3 is CASSSNRDNYGYTF. The CDR3 DNA reads TGTGCCAGCTCATCCAACAGGGATAACTATGGCTACACCTTC.